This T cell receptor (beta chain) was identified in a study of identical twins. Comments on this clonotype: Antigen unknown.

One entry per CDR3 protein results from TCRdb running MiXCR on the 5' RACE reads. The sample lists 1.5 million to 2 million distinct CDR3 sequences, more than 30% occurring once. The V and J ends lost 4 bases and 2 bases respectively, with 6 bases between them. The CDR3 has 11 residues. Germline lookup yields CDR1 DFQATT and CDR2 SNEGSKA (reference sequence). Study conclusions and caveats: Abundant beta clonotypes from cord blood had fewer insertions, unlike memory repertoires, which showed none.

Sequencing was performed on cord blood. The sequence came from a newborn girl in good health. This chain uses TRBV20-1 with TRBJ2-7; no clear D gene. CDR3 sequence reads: CSATEPYEQYF. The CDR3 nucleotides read TGCAGTGCTACAGAGCCCTACGAGCAGTACTTC.